This T cell receptor (beta chain) comes out of a study of OX40 agonist ivuxolimab in advanced cancers. V dropped 1 base and J dropped 3; count of bases not matched to a gene: 7. Per the germline V gene, CDR1 is LGHNA and CDR2 is YNFKEQ. CDR3 length: 17 amino acids. Produced via immunoSEQ multiplex PCR; TCRdb's table is partial and in-frame only. This table holds some 70,000 clones, roughly nine tenths found once. This sequence joins TRBV4-2 and TRBJ1-5, with 9 bases identical to TRBD1. The receptor was isolated from an adult with an advanced solid tumor such as melanoma, head and neck, liver or kidney cancer. The sample in question was CD4+ or CD8+ T cells sorted from blood, obtained in a trial of the OX40 agonist ivuxolimab. The chain's CDR3 is CASSQGGTGLSNQPQHF. The CDR3, as DNA: TGTGCCAGCAGCCAAGGGGGGACAGGGCTCTCCAATCAGCCCCAGCATTTT.